The sample holds one count of the clone carrying this T cell receptor beta chain. As processed by the authors: Estimates of nucleated cell counts were drawn from the amplification of reference gene primers. Generated by immunoSEQ multiplex PCR, the TCRdb table keeps only in-frame clones and is missing some. V and J calls plus clone size are reproduced from that table; the DNA served to infer D and trimming. This table holds 95,000 to 150,000 clones, more than 75% found once. This CDR3 is built from 14 residues. Trimming cost V 10 bases and J 5 bases, with 18 bases left between them. Germline CDR1 and CDR2: SNHLY and FYNNEI. The source of the sample is a study of blood T cell repertoires in COVID-19. About the study: Samples came from the United States, Italy and Spain, spanning acute and convalescent COVID-19.

This receptor was identified in a woman in her 70s with acute or convalescent COVID-19. The sequenced sample consisted of peripheral blood. The genes are TRBV2 and TRBJ2-1; possibly TRBD1 for D (5 bases). The DNA of the CDR3 is TGTGCCACCCGATTGCCAGGGCCCCACAATGAGCAGTTCTTC. It codes for CATRLPGPHNEQFF.